The T cell receptor beta chain described here comes from a study of control samples from healthy donors and cancer patients (dated by TCRdb to the early 2020s). Regarding this clone: Its antigen has not been determined. Base qualities are missing; no much larger clone stands one base away.

The library was prepared using the immunoSEQ multiplex PCR assay. This immuneACCESS table, as held by TCRdb, lists in-frame sequences with V and J called but not all clones. Of the missing ones, under half trace to an unresolved V gene in checked studies; the others have no known cause. This sample has 50,000 or so clones in its table, and 88% of those were observed once. Of the sample, less than 4% is held by the ten largest clones. Relative to germline, V is missing 0 bases and J is missing 5 bases, with 8 bases of the junction outside any gene match. The CDR3 holds 15 amino acids from the cysteine to the phenylalanine. Only the CDR3 DNA is retained, 45 bases long and in frame from the first base. CDR1 SGHRS and CDR2 YFSETQ are derived from the germline V gene.

The sequence was collected from a man in his fifties in good health. The rearrangement joined TRBV5-1 to TRBJ2-7; 7 bases in the junction line up with TRBD2. Sequenced: blood. The CDR3 protein sequence reads: CASSLEGGSAHEQYF. The bases are TGCGCCAGCAGCTTGGAAGGCGGGAGCGCCCACGAGCAGTACTTC.